What follows describes a single T cell receptor beta chain. The antigen is undetermined. V lost 4 bases and J 6 bases, leaving 12 bases between the germline ends. CDR3 length: 13 residues. CDR1 is WSHSY and CDR2 is SAAADI in the germline V gene. Each cell subset's genomic DNA was divided evenly among several immunoSEQ plates. Some clones are missing from TCRdb's copy, which holds only in-frame ones; the method was immunoSEQ multiplex PCR. The sample has 950,000 to 1,300,000 clones, roughly 75% seen once. This sample is part of a study of shared clonotypes between healthy human individuals. Notes on the study in general: When compared with the clonotypes that were shared by all four sorted-subset donors, the non-shared clonotypes turned out to have lower generation probabilities.

The receptor was derived from a man aged 18-30 years in good health. The rearrangement uses TRBV10-2 and TRBJ1-2, with D uncertain. The sample comprised memory CD4+ T cells sorted from blood. Subset defined: CD45RA-negative fraction. The CDR3, as DNA: TGCGCCAGCAGTGGGACGAGTATGGATGGCTACACCTTC. As protein: CASSGTSMDGYTF.